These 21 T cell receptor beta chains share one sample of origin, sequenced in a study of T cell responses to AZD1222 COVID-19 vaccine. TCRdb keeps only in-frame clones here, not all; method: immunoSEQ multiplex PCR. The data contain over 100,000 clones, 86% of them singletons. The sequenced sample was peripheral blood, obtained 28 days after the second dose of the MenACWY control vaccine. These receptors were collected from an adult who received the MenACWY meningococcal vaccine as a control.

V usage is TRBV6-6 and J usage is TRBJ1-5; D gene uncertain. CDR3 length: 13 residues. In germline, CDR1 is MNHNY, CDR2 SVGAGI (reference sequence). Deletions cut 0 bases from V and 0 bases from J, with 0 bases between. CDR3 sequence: CASSYSSNQPQHF. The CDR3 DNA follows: TGTGCCAGCAGTTACTCTAGCAATCAGCCCCAGCATTTT.

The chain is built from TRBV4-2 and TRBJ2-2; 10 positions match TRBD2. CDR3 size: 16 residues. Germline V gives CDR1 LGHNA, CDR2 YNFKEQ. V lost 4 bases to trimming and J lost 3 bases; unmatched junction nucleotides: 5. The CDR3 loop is CASSRIAGGDTGELFF. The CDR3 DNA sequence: TGTGCCAGCAGCCGCATAGCGGGGGGCGACACCGGGGAGCTGTTTTTT.

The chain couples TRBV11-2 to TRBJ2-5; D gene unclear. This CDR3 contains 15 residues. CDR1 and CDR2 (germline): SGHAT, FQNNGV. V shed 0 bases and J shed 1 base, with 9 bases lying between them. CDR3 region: CASSLDGRLQETQYF. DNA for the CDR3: TGTGCCAGCAGCTTAGACGGTCGGCTCCAAGAGACCCAGTACTTC.

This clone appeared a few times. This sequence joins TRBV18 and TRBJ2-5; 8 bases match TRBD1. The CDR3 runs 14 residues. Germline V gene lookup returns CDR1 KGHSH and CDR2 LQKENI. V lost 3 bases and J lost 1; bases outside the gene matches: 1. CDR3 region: CASSPTGVQETQYF. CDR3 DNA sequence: TGTGCCAGCTCACCGACAGGGGTCCAAGAGACCCAGTACTTC.

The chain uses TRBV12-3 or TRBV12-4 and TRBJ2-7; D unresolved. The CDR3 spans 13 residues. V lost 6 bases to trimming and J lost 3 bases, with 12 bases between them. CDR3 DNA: TGTGCCAGCAGCCTACTGTCGGGCTACGAGCAGTACTTC. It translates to CASSLLSGYEQYF.

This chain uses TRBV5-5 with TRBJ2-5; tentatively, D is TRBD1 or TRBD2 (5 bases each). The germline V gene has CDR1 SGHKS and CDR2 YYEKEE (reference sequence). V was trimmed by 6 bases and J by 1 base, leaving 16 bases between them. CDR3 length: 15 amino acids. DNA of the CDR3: TGTGCCAGCACCCTGGAACCGGGACCCCAAGAGACCCAGTACTTC. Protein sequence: CASTLEPGPQETQYF.

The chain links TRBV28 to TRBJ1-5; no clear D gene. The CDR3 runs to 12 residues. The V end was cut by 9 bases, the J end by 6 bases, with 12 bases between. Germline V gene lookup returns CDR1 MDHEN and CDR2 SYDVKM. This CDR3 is CASIIEGQPQHF. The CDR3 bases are TGTGCCAGTATTATTGAAGGTCAGCCCCAGCATTTT.

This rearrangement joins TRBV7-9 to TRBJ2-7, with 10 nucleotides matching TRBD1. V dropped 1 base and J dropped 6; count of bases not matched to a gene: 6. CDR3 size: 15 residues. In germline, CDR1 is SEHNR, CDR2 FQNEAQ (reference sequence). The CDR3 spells CASSLGQGAPSEQYF. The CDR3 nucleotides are TGTGCCAGCAGCTTAGGACAGGGGGCACCGAGCGAGCAGTACTTC.

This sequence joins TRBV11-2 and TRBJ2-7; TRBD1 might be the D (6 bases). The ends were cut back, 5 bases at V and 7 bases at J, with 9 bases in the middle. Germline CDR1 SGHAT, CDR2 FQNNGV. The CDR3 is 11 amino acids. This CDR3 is CASSPGVEQYF. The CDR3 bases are TGTGCCAGCAGCCCAGGGGTTGAGCAGTACTTC. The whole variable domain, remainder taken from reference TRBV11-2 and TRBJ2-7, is EAGVAQSPRYKIIEKRQSVAFWCNPISGHATLYWYQQILGQGPKLLIQFQNNGVVDDSQLPKDRFSAERLKGVDSTLKIQPAKLEDSAVYLCASSPGVEQYFGPGTRLTVT.

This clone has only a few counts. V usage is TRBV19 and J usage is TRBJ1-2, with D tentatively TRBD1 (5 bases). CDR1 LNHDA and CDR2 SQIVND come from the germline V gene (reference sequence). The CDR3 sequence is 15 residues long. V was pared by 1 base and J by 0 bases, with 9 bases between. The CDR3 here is CASSIAPGANYGYTF. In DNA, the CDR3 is TGTGCCAGTAGTATAGCACCGGGGGCTAACTATGGCTACACCTTC.

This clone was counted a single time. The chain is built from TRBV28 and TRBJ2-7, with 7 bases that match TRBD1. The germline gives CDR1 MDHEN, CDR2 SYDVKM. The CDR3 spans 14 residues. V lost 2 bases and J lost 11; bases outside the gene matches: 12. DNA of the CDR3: TGTGCCAGCAGTTTACCAGGGACAGCCATAATGGAGTACTTC. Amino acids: CASSLPGTAIMEYF.

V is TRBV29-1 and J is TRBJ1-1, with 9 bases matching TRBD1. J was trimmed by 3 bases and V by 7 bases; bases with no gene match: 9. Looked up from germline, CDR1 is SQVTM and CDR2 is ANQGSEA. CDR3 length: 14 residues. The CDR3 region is CSALDRGWDTEAFF. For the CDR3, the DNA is TGCAGCGCATTGGACAGGGGCTGGGACACTGAAGCTTTCTTT.

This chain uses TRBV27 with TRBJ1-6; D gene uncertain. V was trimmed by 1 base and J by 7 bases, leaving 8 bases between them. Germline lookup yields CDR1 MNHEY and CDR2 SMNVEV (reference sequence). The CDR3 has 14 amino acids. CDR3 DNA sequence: TGTGCCAGCAGTTTATTTCTTCGGAATTCACCCCTCCACTTT. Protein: CASSLFLRNSPLHF.

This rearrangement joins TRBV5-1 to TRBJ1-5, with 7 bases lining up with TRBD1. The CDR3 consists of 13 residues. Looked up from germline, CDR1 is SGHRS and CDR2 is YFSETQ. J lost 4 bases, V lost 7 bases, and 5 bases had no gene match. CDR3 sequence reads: CASAQGVNQPQHF. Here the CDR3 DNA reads TGCGCCAGCGCTCAGGGGGTAAATCAGCCCCAGCATTTT.

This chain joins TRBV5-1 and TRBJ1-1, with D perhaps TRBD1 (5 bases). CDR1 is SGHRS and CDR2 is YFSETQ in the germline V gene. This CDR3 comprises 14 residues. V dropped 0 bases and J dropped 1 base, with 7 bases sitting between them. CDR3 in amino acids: CASSLAQGNTEAFF. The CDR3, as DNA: TGCGCCAGCAGCTTGGCTCAGGGGAACACTGAAGCTTTCTTT.

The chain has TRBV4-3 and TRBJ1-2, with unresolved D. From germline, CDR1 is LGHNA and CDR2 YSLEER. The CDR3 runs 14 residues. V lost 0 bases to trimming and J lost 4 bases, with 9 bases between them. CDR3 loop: CASSQDAAGYGYTF. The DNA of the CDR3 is TGCGCCAGCAGCCAAGATGCTGCAGGCTATGGCTACACCTTC.

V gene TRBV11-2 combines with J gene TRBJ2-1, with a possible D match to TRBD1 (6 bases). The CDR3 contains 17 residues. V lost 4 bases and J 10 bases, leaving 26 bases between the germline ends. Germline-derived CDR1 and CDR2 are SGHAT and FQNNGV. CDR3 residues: CASSSIRHRELPGEQFF. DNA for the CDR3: TGTGCCAGCAGCTCCATACGGCACAGGGAGCTTCCCGGCGAGCAGTTCTTC. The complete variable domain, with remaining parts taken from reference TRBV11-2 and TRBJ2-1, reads EAGVAQSPRYKIIEKRQSVAFWCNPISGHATLYWYQQILGQGPKLLIQFQNNGVVDDSQLPKDRFSAERLKGVDSTLKIQPAKLEDSAVYLCASSSIRHRELPGEQFFGPGTRLTVL.

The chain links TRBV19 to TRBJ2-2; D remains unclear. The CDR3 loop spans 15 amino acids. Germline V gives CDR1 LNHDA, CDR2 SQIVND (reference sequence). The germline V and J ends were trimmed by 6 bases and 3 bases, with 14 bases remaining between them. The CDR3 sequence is CASRGYSKDTGELFF. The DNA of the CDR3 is TGTGCCAGTAGAGGGTATAGCAAGGACACCGGGGAGCTGTTTTTT. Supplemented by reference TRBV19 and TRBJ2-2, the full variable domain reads DGGITQSPKYLFRKEGQNVTLSCEQNLNHDAMYWYRQDPGQGLRLIYYSQIVNDFQKGDIAEGYSVSREKKESFPLTVTSAQKNPTAFYLCASRGYSKDTGELFFGEGSRLTVL.

This chain's CDR3 is CASSPSGTSGGPGTDTQYF. DNA for the CDR3: TGTGCCAGCAGCCCTTCCGGGACTAGCGGGGGGCCGGGCACAGATACGCAGTATTTT. The chain carries TRBV7-8 and TRBJ2-3; 15 bases are shared with TRBD2. This CDR3 contains 19 residues. Germline CDR1 and CDR2: SGHVS and FQNEAQ. The trim removed 5 bases at V and 1 base at J, leaving 10 bases unmatched.

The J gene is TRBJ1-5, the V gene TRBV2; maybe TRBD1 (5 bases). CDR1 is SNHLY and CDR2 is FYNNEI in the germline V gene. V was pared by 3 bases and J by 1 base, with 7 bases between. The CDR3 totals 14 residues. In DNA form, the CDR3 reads TGTGCCAGCAGTGAGGGGGGAAGCAATCAGCCCCAGCATTTT. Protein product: CASSEGGSNQPQHF. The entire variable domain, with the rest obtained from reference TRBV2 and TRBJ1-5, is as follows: EPEVTQTPSHQVTQMGQEVILRCVPISNHLYFYWYRQILGQKVEFLVSFYNNEISEKSEIFDDQFSVERPDGSNFTLKIRSTKLEDSAMYFCASSEGGSNQPQHFGDGTRLSIL.

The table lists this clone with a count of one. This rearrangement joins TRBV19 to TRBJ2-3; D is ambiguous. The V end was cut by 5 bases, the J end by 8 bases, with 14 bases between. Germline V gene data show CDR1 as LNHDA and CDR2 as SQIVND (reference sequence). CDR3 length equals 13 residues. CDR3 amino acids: CASSDALRGTQYF. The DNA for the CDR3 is TGTGCCAGTAGTGACGCCCTGCGCGGTACGCAGTATTTT.